A single sample is the source of the 23 T cell receptor beta chains below, sequenced in a study of CD8 T cells in Susac syndrome. Random-hexamer reverse transcription was applied to about 0.45 to 1 ug RNA. TCRdb processed the immunoSEQ multiplex PCR reads anew with MiXCR; each CDR3 protein has one entry. This sample has some 200,000 distinct CDR3 sequences; 91% occur once, and the top ten carry approximately 0.086%. Sequencing used CD4+ T cells from PBMCs. The receptors stem from a human donor with Susac syndrome.

The chain uses TRBV20-1 and TRBJ1-5; D ambiguous. Germline V lookup: CDR1 DFQATT, CDR2 SNEGSKA (reference sequence). Trimming cost V 7 bases and J 5 bases, with 18 bases left between them. This CDR3 has 14 residues. CDR3 DNA: TGCAGTGTTTTAGAGGACGGAGGTGATCAGCCCCAGCATTTT. This encodes CSVLEDGGDQPQHF.

This sequence joins TRBV18 and TRBJ1-1, with D tentatively TRBD1 (6 bases). The CDR3 has 14 residues. CDR1 is KGHSH, CDR2 LQKENI, per germline. Trimming left V 3 bases short and J 4 bases short, with 12 bases between. This CDR3 is CASSPEQGVTEAFF. CDR3 DNA sequence: TGTGCCAGCTCACCGGAACAGGGAGTCACTGAAGCTTTCTTT.

The chain uses TRBV20-1 and TRBJ1-4; the D is unclear. V was cut by 0 bases and J by 8 bases, with 13 bases left in between. Germline loops: CDR1 DFQATT, CDR2 SNEGSKA (reference sequence). CDR3 length equals 14 residues. The CDR3 loop reads CSARDHLGWEKLFF. In DNA form, the CDR3 reads TGCAGTGCTAGAGATCATCTGGGGTGGGAAAAACTGTTTTTT.

The J gene is TRBJ2-2, the V gene TRBV6-5, with TRBD1 matching over 7 bases. This CDR3 is built from 13 residues. The J segment lost 4 bases and the V segment lost 6 bases, leaving 2 bases of the junction unmatched. Germline V gene data show CDR1 as MNHEY and CDR2 as SVGAGI. CDR3 amino acids: CASRGQSTGELFF. DNA for the CDR3: TGTGCCAGCAGGGGACAGAGCACCGGGGAGCTGTTTTTT.

J is TRBJ2-1 and V is TRBV5-1, with 12 bases identical to TRBD2. Trimming took 0 bases from V and 10 from J; bases not matched to a gene: 5. CDR1 is SGHRS, CDR2 YFSETQ, per germline. The CDR3 length is 15 residues. CDR3 sequence: CASSLGTSGEREQFF. DNA for the CDR3: TGCGCCAGCAGCTTGGGGACTAGCGGGGAGAGGGAGCAGTTCTTC. Supplemented by reference TRBV5-1 and TRBJ2-1, the full variable domain reads KAGVTQTPRYLIKTRGQQVTLSCSPISGHRSVSWYQQTPGQGLQFLFEYFSETQRNKGNFPGRFSGRQFSNSRSEMNVSTLELGDSALYLCASSLGTSGEREQFFGPGTRLTVL.

V usage is TRBV5-1 and J usage is TRBJ2-1; 7 bases line up with TRBD2. CDR3 size: 15 residues. V lost 0 bases to trimming and J lost 8 bases; unmatched junction nucleotides: 8. CDR1 and CDR2 (germline): SGHRS, YFSETQ. The CDR3 protein is CASSLAGGLEDEQFF. DNA of the CDR3: TGCGCCAGCAGCTTGGCGGGAGGCTTAGAGGATGAGCAGTTCTTC. The full variable domain, rest sourced from reference TRBV5-1 and TRBJ2-1, is KAGVTQTPRYLIKTRGQQVTLSCSPISGHRSVSWYQQTPGQGLQFLFEYFSETQRNKGNFPGRFSGRQFSNSRSEMNVSTLELGDSALYLCASSLAGGLEDEQFFGPGTRLTVL.

This clonotype has only a few counts. Mismatch with germline at one junction end may stem from a read error. The chain couples TRBV7-7 to TRBJ2-2, with D possibly being TRBD2 (6 bases). This CDR3 is built from 15 residues. The germline gives CDR1 SSHAT, CDR2 FNYEAQ (reference sequence). This chain's CDR3 is CASSLEGLNTGELFF. The CDR3 nucleotides are TGTGCTAGCAGCTTGGAGGGGTTGAACACCGGGGAGCTGTTTTTT.

The chain carries TRBV28 and TRBJ2-7; no definite D call. The CDR3 is 15 amino acids. Germline CDR1 is MDHEN and CDR2 is SYDVKM. V gave up 3 bases and J gave up 0 bases, with 12 bases separating them. CDR3 sequence reads: CASSLAASSSYEQYF. As DNA, the CDR3 is TGTGCCAGCAGTTTGGCAGCTTCGAGCTCCTACGAGCAGTACTTC.

This chain links TRBV29-1 with TRBJ1-4; D is uncertain. Per the germline V gene, CDR1 is SQVTM and CDR2 is ANQGSEA. Trimming took 2 bases from V and 7 from J, leaving 14 bases between them. The CDR3 is 14 amino acids. The CDR3 DNA reads as TGCAGCGTTGAAATGGTAGGGAGCCGTGAAAAACTGTTTTTT. Encoded protein: CSVEMVGSREKLFF. Based on the CDR3 plus reference TRBV29-1 and TRBJ1-4, the full variable domain is SAVISQKPSRDICQRGTSLTIQCQVDSQVTMMFWYRQQPGQSLTLIATANQGSEATYESGFVIDKFPISRPNLTFSTLTVSNMSPEDSSIYLCSVEMVGSREKLFFGSGTQLSVL.

The chain employs TRBV29-1 and TRBJ2-7; tentatively, D is TRBD1 (6 bases). The germline CDR1 and CDR2 sequences are SQVTM and ANQGSEA. V was trimmed by 4 bases and J by 1 base, leaving 11 bases between them. This CDR3 is 13 amino acids long. The CDR3 coding sequence is TGCAGCGTTGGAAGCCAGGGGTCCTACGAGCAGTACTTC. This gives the protein CSVGSQGSYEQYF.

The chain is built from TRBV7-3 and TRBJ2-1; no reliable D call. V shed 1 base and J shed 5 bases, with 9 bases lying between them. The CDR3 extends over 14 amino acids. Germline V gives CDR1 SGHTA, CDR2 FQGTGA. CDR3 sequence (DNA): TGTGCCAGCAGCTTAAAACGGGCGCACAATGAGCAGTTCTTC. This encodes CASSLKRAHNEQFF.

The chain joins TRBV6-2 or TRBV6-3 to TRBJ2-7, with D unresolved. Looked up from germline, CDR1 is MNHEY and CDR2 is SVGEGT. The CDR3 has 12 amino acids. V gave up 2 bases and J gave up 7 bases, with 9 bases separating them. CDR3 loop: CASSYPQREQYF. CDR3 coding DNA: TGTGCCAGCAGTTACCCTCAGAGGGAGCAGTACTTC.

The chain combines TRBV20-1 with TRBJ2-3, with D perhaps TRBD1 (6 bases). The V gene's germline CDR1 is DFQATT and CDR2 SNEGSKA (reference sequence). The V gene lost 4 bases and the J gene lost 5 bases, with 16 bases spanning the gap. The CDR3 is 14 amino acids. CDR3: CSATTWPRGDTQYF. The CDR3 DNA reads TGCAGTGCTACAACATGGCCCAGGGGAGATACGCAGTATTTT.

V usage is TRBV2 and J usage is TRBJ2-7; weak D call: TRBD2 (6 bases). Trimming removed 7 bases from V and 7 bases from J, with 17 bases in between. CDR3 length: 13 amino acids. Germline CDR1 and CDR2: SNHLY and FYNNEI. The CDR3 is CASIGTLIVEQYF. The DNA of the CDR3 is TGTGCCAGCATCGGGACTCTCATTGTGGAGCAGTACTTC.

The gene calls are TRBV28 and TRBJ1-5, with D uncertain. V was shortened by 1 base and J by 4 bases, with 8 bases between the two germline ends. This CDR3 has 14 amino acids. Germline V lookup: CDR1 MDHEN, CDR2 SYDVKM. CDR3: CASSLFQRNQPQHF. The CDR3 DNA sequence: TGTGCCAGCAGTTTATTTCAGAGGAATCAGCCCCAGCATTTT.

The chain recombines TRBV12-3 or TRBV12-4 with TRBJ2-1; perhaps TRBD2 as D (5 bases). This CDR3 has 15 residues. Trimming took 3 bases from V and 8 from J, leaving 17 bases between them. CDR3 region: CASSFGNEGYDEQFF. The CDR3 DNA follows: TGTGCCAGCAGTTTTGGGAACGAGGGTTACGATGAGCAGTTCTTC.

V is TRBV29-1 and J is TRBJ1-2, with D possibly TRBD1 on 6 matching bases. V gave up 2 bases and J gave up 5 bases, with 9 bases separating them. The V gene's germline CDR1 is SQVTM and CDR2 ANQGSEA. The CDR3 is 12 amino acids. For the CDR3, the DNA is TGCAGCGTTGAACGGGGGCGGTATGGCTACACCTTC. Encoded protein: CSVERGRYGYTF.

The CDR3 loop reads CSAAQSNEKLFF. The CDR3 DNA is TGCAGTGCTGCGCAGTCTAATGAAAAACTGTTTTTT. The V and J genes are TRBV20-1 and TRBJ1-4; D gene unclear. The CDR3 spans 12 residues. The V and J ends lost 5 bases and 3 bases respectively, with 7 bases between them. The V gene's germline CDR1 is DFQATT and CDR2 SNEGSKA (reference sequence).

This rearrangement joins TRBV4-1 to TRBJ2-5, with D uncertain. V was cut by 3 bases and J by 1 base, with 3 bases left in between. Looked up from germline, CDR1 is MGHRA and CDR2 is YSYEKL. The length of the CDR3 is 12 residues. The CDR3 loop reads CASSHIQETQYF. Written as DNA, the CDR3 is TGCGCCAGCAGCCATATCCAAGAGACCCAGTACTTC.

This clonotype was counted between two and nine times. The chain employs TRBV2 and TRBJ2-2; D remains unclear. V dropped 4 bases and J dropped 5 bases, with 2 bases sitting between them. The germline V gene encodes CDR1 SNHLY and CDR2 FYNNEI. The CDR3 covers 11 residues. The CDR3 region is CASSVTGELFF. CDR3 DNA: TGTGCCAGCAGTGTGACCGGGGAGCTGTTTTTT.

The chain couples TRBV5-1 to TRBJ1-1; D remains ambiguous. This CDR3 comprises 13 residues. CDR1 and CDR2 (germline): SGHRS, YFSETQ. Trimming shortened V by 0 bases and J by 1 base, and 4 bases separated the two germline ends. DNA of the CDR3: TGCGCCAGCAGCTTGGATCAGAACACTGAAGCTTTCTTT. This codes for CASSLDQNTEAFF. The variable domain in full, with the rest retrieved from reference TRBV5-1 and TRBJ1-1, is KAGVTQTPRYLIKTRGQQVTLSCSPISGHRSVSWYQQTPGQGLQFLFEYFSETQRNKGNFPGRFSGRQFSNSRSEMNVSTLELGDSALYLCASSLDQNTEAFFGQGTRLTVV.

CDR3 residues: CAISQGAGTGFQHF. For the CDR3, the DNA is TGTGCCATCAGCCAAGGGGCCGGGACAGGGTTCCAGCATTTT. This chain links TRBV10-3 with TRBJ1-5; the match to TRBD1 covers 9 bases. The J segment lost 12 bases and the V segment lost 6 bases, leaving 12 bases of the junction unmatched. There are 14 residues in the CDR3. CDR1 is ENHRY, CDR2 SYGVKD, per germline.

This chain connects TRBV10-3 to TRBJ1-5; D may be TRBD1 (6 bases). CDR1 and CDR2 from the germline V gene are ENHRY and SYGVKD. V was trimmed by 0 bases and J by 5 bases, leaving 14 bases between them. This CDR3 spans 16 amino acids. This CDR3 is CAISESRQASDQPQHF. As DNA, the CDR3 is TGTGCCATCAGTGAGTCGAGACAGGCTTCGGATCAGCCCCAGCATTTT.